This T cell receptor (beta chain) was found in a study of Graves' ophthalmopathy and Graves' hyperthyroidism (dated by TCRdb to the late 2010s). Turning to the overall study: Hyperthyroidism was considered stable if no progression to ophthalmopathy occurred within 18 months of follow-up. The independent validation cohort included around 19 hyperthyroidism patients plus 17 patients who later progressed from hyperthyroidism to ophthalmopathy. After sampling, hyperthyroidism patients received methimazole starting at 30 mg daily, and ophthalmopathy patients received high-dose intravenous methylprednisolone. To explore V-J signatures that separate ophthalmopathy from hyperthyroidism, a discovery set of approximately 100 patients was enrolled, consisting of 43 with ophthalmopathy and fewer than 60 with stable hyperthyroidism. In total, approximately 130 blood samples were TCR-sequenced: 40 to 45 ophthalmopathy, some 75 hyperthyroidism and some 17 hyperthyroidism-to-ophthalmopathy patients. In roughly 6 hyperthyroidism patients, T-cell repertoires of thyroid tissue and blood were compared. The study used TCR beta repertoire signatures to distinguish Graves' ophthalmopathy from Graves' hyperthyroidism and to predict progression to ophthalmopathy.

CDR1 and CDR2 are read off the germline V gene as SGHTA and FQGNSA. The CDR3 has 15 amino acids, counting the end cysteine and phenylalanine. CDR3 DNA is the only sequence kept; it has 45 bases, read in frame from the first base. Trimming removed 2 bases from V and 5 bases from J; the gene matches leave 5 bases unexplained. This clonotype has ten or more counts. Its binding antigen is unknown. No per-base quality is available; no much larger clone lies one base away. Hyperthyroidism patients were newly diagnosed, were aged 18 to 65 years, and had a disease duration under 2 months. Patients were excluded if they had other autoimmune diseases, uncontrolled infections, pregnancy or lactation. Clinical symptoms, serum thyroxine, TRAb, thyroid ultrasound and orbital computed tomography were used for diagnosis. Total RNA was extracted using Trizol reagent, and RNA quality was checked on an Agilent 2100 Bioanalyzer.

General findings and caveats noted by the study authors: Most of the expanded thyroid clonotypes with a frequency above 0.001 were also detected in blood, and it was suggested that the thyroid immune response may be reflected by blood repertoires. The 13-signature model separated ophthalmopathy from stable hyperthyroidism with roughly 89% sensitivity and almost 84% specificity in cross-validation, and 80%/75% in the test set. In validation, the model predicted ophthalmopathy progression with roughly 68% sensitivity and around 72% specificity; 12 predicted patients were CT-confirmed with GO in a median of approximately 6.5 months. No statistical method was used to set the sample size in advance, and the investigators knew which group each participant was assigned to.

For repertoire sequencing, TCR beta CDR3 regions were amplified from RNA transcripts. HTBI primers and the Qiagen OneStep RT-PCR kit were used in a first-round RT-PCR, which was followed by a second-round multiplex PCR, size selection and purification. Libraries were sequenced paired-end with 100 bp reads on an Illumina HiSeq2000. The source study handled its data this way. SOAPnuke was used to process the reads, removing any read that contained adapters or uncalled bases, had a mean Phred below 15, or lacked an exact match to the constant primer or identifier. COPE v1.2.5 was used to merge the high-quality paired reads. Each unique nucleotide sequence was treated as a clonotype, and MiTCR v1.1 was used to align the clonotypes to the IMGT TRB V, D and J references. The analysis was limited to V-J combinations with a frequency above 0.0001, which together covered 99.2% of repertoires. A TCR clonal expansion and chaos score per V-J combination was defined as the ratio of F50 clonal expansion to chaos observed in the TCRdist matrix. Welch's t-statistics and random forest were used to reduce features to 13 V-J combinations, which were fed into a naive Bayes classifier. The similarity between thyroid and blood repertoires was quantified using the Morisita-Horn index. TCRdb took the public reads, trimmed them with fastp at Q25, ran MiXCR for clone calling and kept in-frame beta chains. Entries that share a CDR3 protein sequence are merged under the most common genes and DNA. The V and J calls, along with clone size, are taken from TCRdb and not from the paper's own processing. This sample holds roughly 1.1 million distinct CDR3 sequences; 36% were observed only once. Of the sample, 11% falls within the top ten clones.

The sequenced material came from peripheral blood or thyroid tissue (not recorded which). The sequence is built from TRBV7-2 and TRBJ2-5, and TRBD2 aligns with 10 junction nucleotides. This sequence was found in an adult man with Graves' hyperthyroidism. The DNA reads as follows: TGTGCCAGCAGCTTACGAGCGGGAGGGTACGAGACCCAGTACTTC. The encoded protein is CASSLRAGGYETQYF.